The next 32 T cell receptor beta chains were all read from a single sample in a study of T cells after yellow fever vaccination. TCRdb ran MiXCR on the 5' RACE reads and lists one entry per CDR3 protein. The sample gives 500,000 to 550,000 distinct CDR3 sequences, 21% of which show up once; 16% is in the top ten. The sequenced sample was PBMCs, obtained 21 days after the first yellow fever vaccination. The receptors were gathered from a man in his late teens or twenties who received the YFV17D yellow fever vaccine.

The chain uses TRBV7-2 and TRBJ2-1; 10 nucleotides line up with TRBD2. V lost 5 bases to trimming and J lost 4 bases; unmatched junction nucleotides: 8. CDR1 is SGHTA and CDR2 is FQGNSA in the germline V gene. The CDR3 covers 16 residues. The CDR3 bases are TGTGCCAGCAGCGTCACTAGCGGGGCCGGGTACAATGAGCAGTTCTTC. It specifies CASSVTSGAGYNEQFF.

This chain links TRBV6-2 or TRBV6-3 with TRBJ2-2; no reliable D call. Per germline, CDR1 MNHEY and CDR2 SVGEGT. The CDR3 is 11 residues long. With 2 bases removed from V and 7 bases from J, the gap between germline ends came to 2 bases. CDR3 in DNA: TGTGCCAGCAGTTACCACGGGGAGCTGTTTTTT. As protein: CASSYHGELFF.

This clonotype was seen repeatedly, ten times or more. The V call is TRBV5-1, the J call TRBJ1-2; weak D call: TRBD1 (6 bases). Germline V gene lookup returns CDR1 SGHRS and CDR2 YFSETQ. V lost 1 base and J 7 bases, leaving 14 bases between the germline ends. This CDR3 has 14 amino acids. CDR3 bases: TGCGCCAGCAGCTTGCCCAACAGGGAATCTGGCTACACCTTC. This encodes CASSLPNRESGYTF.

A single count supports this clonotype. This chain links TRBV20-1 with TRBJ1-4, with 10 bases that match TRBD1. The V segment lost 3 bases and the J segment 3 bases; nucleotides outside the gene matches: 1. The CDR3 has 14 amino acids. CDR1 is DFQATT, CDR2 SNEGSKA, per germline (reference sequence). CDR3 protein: CSARTGGPNEKLFF. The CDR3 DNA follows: TGCAGTGCTAGGACAGGGGGCCCTAATGAAAAACTGTTTTTT.

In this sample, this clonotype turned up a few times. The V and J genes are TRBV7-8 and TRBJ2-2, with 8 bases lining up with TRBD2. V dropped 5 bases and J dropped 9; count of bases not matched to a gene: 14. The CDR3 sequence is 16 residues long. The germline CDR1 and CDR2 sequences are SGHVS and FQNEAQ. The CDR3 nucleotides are TGTGCCAGCAGCACCGGGACTAGTTTTCTTCTCCGGGAGCTGTTTTTT. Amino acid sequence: CASSTGTSFLLRELFF.

The CDR3 is CASSYDRGEQYF. The CDR3 coding sequence is TGTGCCAGCAGTTACGACAGGGGCGAGCAGTACTTC. The V and J genes are TRBV7-2 and TRBJ2-7; TRBD1 agrees at 8 bases. The trim removed 6 bases at V and 6 bases at J, leaving 4 bases unmatched. Germline assignment: CDR1 SGHTA and CDR2 FQGNSA. The CDR3 consists of 12 residues.

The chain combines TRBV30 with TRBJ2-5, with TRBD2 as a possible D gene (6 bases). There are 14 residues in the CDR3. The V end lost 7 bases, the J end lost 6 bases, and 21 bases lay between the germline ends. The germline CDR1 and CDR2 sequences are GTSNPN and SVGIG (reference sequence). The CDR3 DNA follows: TGTGCCTCTACGCTGGGGGGTGGTTGGCAGACCCAGTACTTC. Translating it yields CASTLGGGWQTQYF. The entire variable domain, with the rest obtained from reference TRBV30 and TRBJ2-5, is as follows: SQTIHQWPATLVQPVGSPLSLECTVEGTSNPNLYWYRQAAGRGLQLLFYSVGIGQISSEVPQNLSASRPQDRQFILSSKKLLLSDSGFYLCASTLGGGWQTQYFGPGTRLLVL.

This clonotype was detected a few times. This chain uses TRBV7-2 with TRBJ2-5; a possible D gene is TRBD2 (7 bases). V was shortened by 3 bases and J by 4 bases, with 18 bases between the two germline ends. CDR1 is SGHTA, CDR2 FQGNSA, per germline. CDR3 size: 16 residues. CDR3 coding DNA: TGTGCCAGCAGCTTTGGGGGGGGCCTGACGATAGAGACCCAGTACTTC. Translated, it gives CASSFGGGLTIETQYF.

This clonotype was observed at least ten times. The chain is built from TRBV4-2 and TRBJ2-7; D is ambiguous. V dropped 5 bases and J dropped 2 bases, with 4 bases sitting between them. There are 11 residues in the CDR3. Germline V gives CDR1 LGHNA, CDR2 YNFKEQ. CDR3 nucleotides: TGTGCCAGCAGCGCCGCCTACGAGCAGTACTTC. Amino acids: CASSAAYEQYF.

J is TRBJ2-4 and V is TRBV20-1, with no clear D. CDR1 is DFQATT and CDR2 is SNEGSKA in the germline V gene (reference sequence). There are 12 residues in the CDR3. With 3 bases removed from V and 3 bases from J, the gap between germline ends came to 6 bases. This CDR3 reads CSARGHKNIQYF. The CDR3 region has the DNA TGCAGTGCTAGGGGCCACAAAAACATTCAGTACTTC.

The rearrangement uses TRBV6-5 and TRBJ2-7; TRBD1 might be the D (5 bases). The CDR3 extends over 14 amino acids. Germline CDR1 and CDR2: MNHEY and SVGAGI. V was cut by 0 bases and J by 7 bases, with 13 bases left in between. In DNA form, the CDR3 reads TGTGCCAGCAGTTACTCAGGCAGGGTGGGAGAGCAGTACTTC. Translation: CASSYSGRVGEQYF.

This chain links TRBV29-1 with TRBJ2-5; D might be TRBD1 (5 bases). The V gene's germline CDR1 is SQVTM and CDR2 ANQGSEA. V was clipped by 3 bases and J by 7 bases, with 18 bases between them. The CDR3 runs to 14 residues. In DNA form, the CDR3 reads TGCAGCGTTGATATATTGGGCCCCCAGGGGACCCAGTACTTC. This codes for CSVDILGPQGTQYF.

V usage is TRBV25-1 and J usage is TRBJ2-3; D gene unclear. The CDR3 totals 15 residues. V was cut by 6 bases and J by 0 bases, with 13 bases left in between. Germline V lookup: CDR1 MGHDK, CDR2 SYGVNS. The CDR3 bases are TGTGCCAGCAGCTCCACCGCTGCTAGCACAGATACGCAGTATTTT. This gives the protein CASSSTAASTDTQYF.

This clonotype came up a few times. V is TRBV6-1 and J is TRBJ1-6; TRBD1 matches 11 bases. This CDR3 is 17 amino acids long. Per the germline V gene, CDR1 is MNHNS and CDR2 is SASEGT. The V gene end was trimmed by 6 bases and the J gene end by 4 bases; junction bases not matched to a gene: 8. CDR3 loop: CASSIRGTGGYNSPLHF. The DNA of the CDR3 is TGTGCCAGCAGCATACGCGGGACAGGGGGTTATAATTCACCCCTCCACTTT.

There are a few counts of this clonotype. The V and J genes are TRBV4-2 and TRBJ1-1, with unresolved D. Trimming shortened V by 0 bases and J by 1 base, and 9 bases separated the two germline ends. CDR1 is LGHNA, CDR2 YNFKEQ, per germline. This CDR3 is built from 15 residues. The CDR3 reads CASSQEKGRNTEAFF. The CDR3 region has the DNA TGTGCCAGCAGCCAAGAGAAGGGCCGGAACACTGAAGCTTTCTTT.

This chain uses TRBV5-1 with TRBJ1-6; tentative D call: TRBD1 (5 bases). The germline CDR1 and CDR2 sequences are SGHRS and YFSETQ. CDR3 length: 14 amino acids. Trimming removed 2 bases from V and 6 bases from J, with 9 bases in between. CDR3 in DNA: TGCGCCAGCAGCTTCTCAGGGTCTAATTCACCCCTCCACTTT. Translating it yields CASSFSGSNSPLHF.

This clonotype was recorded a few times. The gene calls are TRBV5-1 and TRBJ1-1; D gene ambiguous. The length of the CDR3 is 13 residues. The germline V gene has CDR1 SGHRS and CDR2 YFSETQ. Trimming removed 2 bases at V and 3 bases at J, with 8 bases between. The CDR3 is CASSFGWDTEAFF. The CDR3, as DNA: TGCGCCAGCAGCTTCGGTTGGGACACTGAAGCTTTCTTT.

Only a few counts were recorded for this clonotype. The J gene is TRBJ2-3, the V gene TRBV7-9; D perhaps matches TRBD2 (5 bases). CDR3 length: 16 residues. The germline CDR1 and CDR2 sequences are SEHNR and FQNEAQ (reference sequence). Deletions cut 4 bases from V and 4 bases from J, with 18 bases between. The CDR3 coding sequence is TGTGCCAGCAGCTCGCCAGCGGAAATGGGTTCAGATACGCAGTATTTT. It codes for CASSSPAEMGSDTQYF.

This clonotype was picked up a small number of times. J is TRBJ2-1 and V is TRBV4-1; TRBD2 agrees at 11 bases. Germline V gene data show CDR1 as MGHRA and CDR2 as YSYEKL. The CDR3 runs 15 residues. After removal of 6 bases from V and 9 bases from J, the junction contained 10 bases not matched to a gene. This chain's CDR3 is CASRRLAGGPGEQFF. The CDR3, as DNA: TGCGCCAGCAGACGTTTAGCGGGGGGGCCTGGTGAGCAGTTCTTC.

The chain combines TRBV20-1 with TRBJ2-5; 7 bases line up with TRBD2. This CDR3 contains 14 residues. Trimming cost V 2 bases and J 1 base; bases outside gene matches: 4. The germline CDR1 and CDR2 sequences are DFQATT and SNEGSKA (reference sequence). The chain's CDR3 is CSARPGTTQETQYF. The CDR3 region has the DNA TGCAGTGCTAGACCCGGGACTACCCAAGAGACCCAGTACTTC.

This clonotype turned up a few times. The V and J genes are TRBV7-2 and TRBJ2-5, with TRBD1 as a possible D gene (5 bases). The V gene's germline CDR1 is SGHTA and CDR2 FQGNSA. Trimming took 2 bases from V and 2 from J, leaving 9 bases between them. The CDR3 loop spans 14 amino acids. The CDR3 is CASSLYRPQETQYF. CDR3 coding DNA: TGTGCCAGCAGCTTATACAGGCCTCAAGAGACCCAGTACTTC. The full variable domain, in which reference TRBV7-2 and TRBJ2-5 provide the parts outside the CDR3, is GAGVSQSPSNKVTEKGKDVELRCDPISGHTALYWYRQSLGQGLEFLIYFQGNSAPDKSGLPSDRFSAERTGGSVSTLTIQRTQQEDSAVYLCASSLYRPQETQYFGPGTRLLVL.

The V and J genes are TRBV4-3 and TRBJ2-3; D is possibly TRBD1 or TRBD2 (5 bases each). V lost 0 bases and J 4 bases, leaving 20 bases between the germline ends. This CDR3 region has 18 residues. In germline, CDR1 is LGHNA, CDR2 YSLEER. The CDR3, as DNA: TGCGCCAGCAGCCAAGACCAGGGACGCCTCGTACTCCCAGATACGCAGTATTTT. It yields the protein CASSQDQGRLVLPDTQYF.

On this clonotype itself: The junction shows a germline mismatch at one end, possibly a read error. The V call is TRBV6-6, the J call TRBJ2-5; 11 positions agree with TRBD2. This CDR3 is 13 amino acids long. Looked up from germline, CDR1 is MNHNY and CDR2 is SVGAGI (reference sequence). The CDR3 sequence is CASSAGTSGTRGF. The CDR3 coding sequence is TGTGCCAGCAGTGCCGGGACTAGCGGAACCCGGGGCTTC.

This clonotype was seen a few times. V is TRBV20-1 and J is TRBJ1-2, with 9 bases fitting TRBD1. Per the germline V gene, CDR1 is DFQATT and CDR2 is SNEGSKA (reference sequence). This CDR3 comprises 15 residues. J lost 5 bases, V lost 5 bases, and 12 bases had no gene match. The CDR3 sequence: CSAPYRLQGAYGYTF. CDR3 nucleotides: TGCAGTGCTCCCTACAGATTACAGGGGGCGTATGGCTACACCTTC.

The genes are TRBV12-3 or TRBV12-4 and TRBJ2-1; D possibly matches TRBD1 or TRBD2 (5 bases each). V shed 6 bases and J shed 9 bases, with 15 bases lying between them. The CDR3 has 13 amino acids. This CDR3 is CASSRDLEGEQFF. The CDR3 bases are TGTGCCAGCAGCCGGGACCTAGAGGGTGAGCAGTTCTTC.

The CDR3 sequence is CAISESGREAFF. Here the CDR3 DNA reads TGTGCCATCAGTGAGTCGGGCAGGGAAGCTTTCTTT. This chain uses TRBV10-3 with TRBJ1-1, with D unclear. V dropped 0 bases and J dropped 8 bases, with 7 bases sitting between them. The CDR3 covers 12 residues. From germline, CDR1 is ENHRY and CDR2 SYGVKD.

CDR3 DNA: TGTGCCAGCAGCTTCGGGGCGGGACAGCAAGACTATGGCTACACCTTC. It is translated as CASSFGAGQQDYGYTF. V usage is TRBV7-9 and J usage is TRBJ1-2, with TRBD1 matching over 7 bases. The CDR3 runs to 16 residues. J lost 3 bases, V lost 3 bases, and 10 bases had no gene match. The germline V gene has CDR1 SEHNR and CDR2 FQNEAQ (reference sequence).

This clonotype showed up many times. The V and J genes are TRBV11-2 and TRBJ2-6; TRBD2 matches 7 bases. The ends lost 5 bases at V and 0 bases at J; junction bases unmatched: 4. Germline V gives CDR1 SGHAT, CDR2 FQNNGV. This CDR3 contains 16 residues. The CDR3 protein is CASSPGGNSGANVLTF. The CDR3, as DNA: TGTGCCAGCAGCCCCGGGGGGAACTCTGGGGCCAACGTCCTGACTTTC.

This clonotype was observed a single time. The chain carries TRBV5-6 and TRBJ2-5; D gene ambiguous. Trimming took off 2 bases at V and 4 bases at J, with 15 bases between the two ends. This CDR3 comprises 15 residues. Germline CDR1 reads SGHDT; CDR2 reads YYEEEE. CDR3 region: CASSFYPDKRETQYF. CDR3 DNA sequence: TGTGCCAGCAGCTTCTATCCCGATAAAAGAGAGACCCAGTACTTC.

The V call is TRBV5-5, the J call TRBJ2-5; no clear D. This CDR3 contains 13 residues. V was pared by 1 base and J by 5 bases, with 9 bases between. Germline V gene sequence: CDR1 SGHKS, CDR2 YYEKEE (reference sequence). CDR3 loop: CASSLLALETQYF. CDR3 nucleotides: TGTGCCAGCAGCTTGTTAGCTCTCGAGACCCAGTACTTC.

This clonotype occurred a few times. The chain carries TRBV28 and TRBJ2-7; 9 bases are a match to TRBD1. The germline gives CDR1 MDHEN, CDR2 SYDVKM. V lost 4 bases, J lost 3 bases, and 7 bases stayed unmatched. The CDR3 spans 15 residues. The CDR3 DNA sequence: TGTGCCAGCAGTTCCTCCGGGACAGGGAGCTACGAGCAGTACGTC. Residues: CASSSSGTGSYEQYV.

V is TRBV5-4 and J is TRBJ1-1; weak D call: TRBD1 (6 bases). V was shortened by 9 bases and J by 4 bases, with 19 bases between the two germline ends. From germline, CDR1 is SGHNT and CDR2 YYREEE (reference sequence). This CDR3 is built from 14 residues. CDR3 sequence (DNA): TGTGCCACCGGCGGGCAGGGGTCGGTCACTGAAGCTTTCTTT. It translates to CATGGQGSVTEAFF.